The clone carrying this T cell receptor (beta chain) was seen only a few times. Its antigen is not identified. CDR1 and CDR2 (germline): DFQATT, SNEGSKA (reference sequence). The V segment lost 7 bases and the J segment 3 bases; nucleotides outside the gene matches: 6. This CDR3 has 12 amino acids. Researchers used genomic DNA as the template to profile TCR beta VDJ and CDR3. TCRdb recomputed calls from the reads with MiXCR, one row per CDR3 protein. The data contain 60,000 to 75,000 distinct CDR3 sequences, about 50% of them singletons. The data originate from a study of CD8+CD57+ T cells in acquired aplastic anemia. Looking at the study overall: Sorted CD4+ and CD8+ cells yielded roughly 3.2 ug of DNA on average. On average, healthy donors gave approximately 9.9 million reads for CD4+ cells.

Findings and limits, study-wide: CD8+ Simpson's diversity did not differ significantly between patients and controls.

V gene TRBV20-1 combines with J gene TRBJ2-7; 7 nucleotides line up with TRBD1. Sequenced sample: sorted CD4+, CD8+, or CD8+CD57+ T cells (not recorded which) from PBMCs. This TCR derives from a human donor in good health, serving as a control. CDR3 sequence reads: CSGDRLNYEQYF. The CDR3 DNA is TGCAGTGGGGACAGATTAAACTACGAGCAGTACTTC.